This record concerns one T cell receptor (beta chain) sequence. Its antigen is undetermined. Sequencing used immunoSEQ multiplex PCR; TCRdb keeps in-frame clones, though not all of them. Here the sample spans roughly 32,000 clones, 84% being singletons. The record originates from a study of PD-L1 blockade in urothelial cancer. Study-level information: About 90% of the roughly 30 patients were men who had bladder-origin urothelial cancer. Overall study results and limits: The study found that durable-benefit patients expanded tumor-associated blood clones more at 3 weeks.

Looked up from germline, CDR1 is MNHNY and CDR2 is SVGAGI (reference sequence). CDR3 length: 13 amino acids. The ends lost 11 bases at V and 7 bases at J; junction bases unmatched: 13. This chain uses TRBV6-6 with TRBJ2-7; 8 positions match TRBD1. This TCR was recovered from a man between 60 and 75 years old with urothelial cancer. Sequenced here: PBMCs, sampled around atezolizumab (anti-PD-L1) treatment. The CDR3 reads CAVDGTGPFEQYF. Written as DNA, the CDR3 is TGTGCCGTAGACGGGACAGGCCCCTTTGAGCAGTACTTC.